By proportion, the clone carrying this T cell receptor (beta chain) is medium-sized (0.01 to 0.1%). Germline V lookup: CDR1 MNHNS, CDR2 SASEGT. The CDR3 has 12 residues. The J segment lost 6 bases and the V segment lost 7 bases, leaving 3 bases of the junction unmatched. The data stem from a study of tumor-infiltrating lymphocytes in localized non-small cell lung cancer. Sequencing was performed with immunoSEQ multiplex PCR; in TCRdb, only in-frame clones are kept and a portion is missing. The sample has more than 9,500 clones, roughly 64% seen once. The chain couples TRBV6-1 to TRBJ1-2, with 9 bases lining up with TRBD1. The TCR originated in a human donor with non-small cell lung cancer. Sequencing was performed on lung tumor tissue. The CDR3 sequence is CASMTGGDGYTF. CDR3 in DNA: TGTGCCAGCATGACAGGGGGGGATGGCTACACCTTC.